This is a list of T cell receptor beta chains from one sample in a study of TIL therapy for anti-PD-1-resistant metastatic lung cancer. Clones were read by immunoSEQ multiplex PCR, and TCRdb kept only the in-frame ones, dropping some. The sample carries around 59,000 clones, about 69% recorded once. Here the sequenced sample was blood, taken at baseline. The receptors come from a person between 25 and 79 years old with non-small cell lung cancer. Each CDR3 is given with its conserved first and last residue. Fields, in order: V gene, D gene, clone size, J gene, CDR3 protein, CDR3 DNA. D genes are given only for firm matches. Expanded clones get a size class; other rows say once, few or many, or leave the size out.

TRBV7-9	NA	few	TRBJ2-1	CASSPPFRTHSYNEQFF	TGTGCCAGCAGCCCACCTTTCCGGACTCACTCCTACAATGAGCAGTTCTTC
TRBV27	TRBD1	NA	TRBJ2-1	CASSSGTGAASREQFF	TGTGCCAGCAGTTCAGGGACAGGGGCCGCCTCAAGGGAGCAGTTCTTC
TRBV6-1	NA	NA	TRBJ2-2	CASSEALPGTGYTGELFF	TGTGCCAGCAGTGAAGCGCTTCCTGGGACTGGTTACACCGGGGAGCTGTTTTTT
TRBV2	NA	NA	TRBJ2-5	CASSRPGGETQYF	TGTGCCAGCAGTAGACCTGGAGGGGAGACCCAGTACTTC
TRBV7-8	NA	many	TRBJ1-2	CASSPGTVYGYTF	TGTGCCAGCAGCCCCGGGACGGTTTATGGCTACACCTTC
TRBV5-1	NA	NA	TRBJ2-3	CASSLGPSPDTQYF	TGCGCCAGCAGCTTGGGGCCCTCCCCCGATACGCAGTATTTT
TRBV5-1	NA	NA	TRBJ2-7	CASSSEPGHDYYEQYF	TGCGCCAGCAGCTCGGAACCGGGACACGATTACTACGAGCAGTACTTC
TRBV5-1	TRBD2	few	TRBJ2-2	CASSFSGSGTGELFF	TGCGCCAGCAGCTTTAGCGGGAGTGGCACCGGGGAGCTGTTTTTT
TRBV4-1	NA	few	TRBJ1-1	CASSQGGSEAFF	TGCGCCAGCAGCCAGGGGGGCTCTGAAGCTTTCTTT
TRBV28	NA	once	TRBJ2-7	CASSLAVSSYEQYF	TGTGCCAGCAGTTTGGCAGTGAGCTCCTACGAGCAGTACTTC
TRBV27	TRBD1	few	TRBJ1-2	CASSPRQGLYGYTF	TGTGCCAGCAGTCCAAGACAGGGACTCTATGGCTACACCTTC
TRBV19	NA	NA	TRBJ1-1	CASSMPPSVFF	TGTGCCAGTAGTATGCCACCGAGTGTGTTCTTT
TRBV14	NA	few	TRBJ2-7	CASSSGPHEYF	TGTGCCAGCAGCAGCGGGCCCCACGAGTACTTC
TRBV2	TRBD2	once	TRBJ2-5	CASRSPPGLAGGPQETQYF	TGTGCCAGCAGGAGTCCCCCGGGACTAGCGGGAGGGCCCCAAGAGACCCAGTACTTC
TRBV6-6	NA	NA	TRBJ1-4	CASSYGQGSGEKLFF	TGTGCCAGCAGTTACGGTCAGGGCTCAGGGGAAAAACTGTTTTTT
TRBV28	NA	NA	TRBJ2-7	CASSLNGGTAYEQYF	TGTGCCAGCAGTTTAAATGGGGGAACGGCCTACGAGCAGTACTTC
TRBV6-5	TRBD1	NA	TRBJ2-1	CASSYSGTGIQNEQFF	TGTGCCAGCAGTTACTCCGGGACAGGGATACAAAATGAGCAGTTCTTC
TRBV5-1	TRBD1	few	TRBJ1-3	CASTTNRRRDSSGNTIYF	TGCGCCAGCACCACAAACCGTCGTCGGGACAGCTCTGGAAACACCATATATTTT
TRBV9	NA	NA	TRBJ2-2	CASSAIPGELFF	TGTGCCAGCAGCGCTATTCCCGGGGAGCTGTTTTTT
TRBV15	NA	NA	TRBJ2-5	CATSEGGSQETQYF	TGTGCCACCAGCGAAGGCGGGTCACAAGAGACCCAGTACTTC
TRBV6-6	TRBD1	NA	TRBJ2-7	CASSYLQGVYEQYF	TGTGCCAGCAGTTACCTCCAGGGGGTCTACGAGCAGTACTTC
TRBV21-1	NA	NA	TRBJ1-2	CASSLAAGFLTF	TGTGCCAGCAGTCTGGCGGCGGGGTTTCTCACCTTC
TRBV5-1	NA	few	TRBJ2-1	CASSLAGLHMGEQFF	TGCGCCAGCAGCTTGGCCGGTTTACACATGGGTGAGCAGTTCTTC
TRBV5-1	NA	once	TRBJ2-7	CASSLGGTPTYEQYF	TGCGCCAGCAGCTTGGGAGGGACTCCCACCTACGAGCAGTACTTC
TRBV5-1	NA	NA	TRBJ1-2	CASSLELAGNYGYTF	TGCGCCAGCAGCTTGGAGTTGGCAGGGAACTATGGCTACACCTTC
TRBV19	TRBD2	once	TRBJ2-1	CASSKRTSGGVYNEQFF	TGTGCCAGTAGTAAGAGGACTAGCGGGGGCGTCTACAATGAGCAGTTCTTC
TRBV19	NA	NA	TRBJ1-1	CASSILPSWGQGTEAFF	TGTGCCAGTAGTATCCTACCGAGCTGGGGGCAGGGCACTGAAGCTTTCTTT
TRBV11-2	NA	few	TRBJ1-1	CASSPAVNTEAFF	TGTGCCAGCTCACCGGCCGTGAACACTGAAGCTTTCTTT
TRBV6-1	TRBD1	once	TRBJ1-1	CASTRTGAHSEAFF	TGTGCCAGCACTCGGACAGGAGCGCATAGTGAAGCTTTCTTT
TRBV7-9	TRBD2	NA	TRBJ2-4	CASSSVAGGGDIQYF	TGTGCCAGCAGCTCAGTAGCGGGAGGCGGGGACATTCAGTACTTC
TRBV11-1	NA	NA	TRBJ2-7	CASSLGTLPVAYF	TGTGCCAGCAGCTTGGGGACTCTTCCCGTGGCGTACTTC
TRBV5-1	NA	NA	TRBJ2-5	CASSLSPGQETQYF	TGCGCCAGCAGCTTGTCCCCAGGGCAAGAGACCCAGTACTTC
TRBV2	NA	NA	TRBJ2-7	CASSGEGIPSYEQYF	TGTGCCAGCAGTGGTGAAGGAATACCCTCCTACGAGCAGTACTTC
TRBV7-9	NA	few	TRBJ2-7	CASSSWGDSYEQYF	TGTGCCAGCAGCTCCTGGGGAGACTCCTACGAGCAGTACTTC
TRBV5-4	NA	NA	TRBJ2-2	CASHNEGGVIGELFF	TGTGCCAGCCACAACGAGGGGGGAGTCATCGGGGAGCTGTTTTTT
TRBV5-1	TRBD2	NA	TRBJ2-5	CASSWGSLAGTETQYF	TGCGCCAGCAGCTGGGGATCACTAGCGGGTACGGAGACCCAGTACTTC
TRBV7-9	NA	NA	TRBJ2-5	CATDRVEETQYF	TGTGCCACGGACCGAGTGGAGGAGACCCAGTACTTC
TRBV7-7	NA	NA	TRBJ2-2	CASSFIPNTGELFF	TGTGCTAGCAGCTTTATCCCGAACACCGGGGAGCTGTTTTTT
TRBV6-6	NA	NA	TRBJ1-1	CASSYVQGRTEAFF	TGTGCCAGCAGTTACGTCCAGGGGAGGACTGAAGCTTTCTTT